This T cell receptor (beta chain) was sequenced during a study of T cell responses to AZD1222 COVID-19 vaccine. Study-wide results and limits: Donors were largely white British and mainly female; clonal diversity was possibly underestimated.

CDR3 length: 14 residues. The V end was cut by 1 base, the J end by 7 bases, with 8 bases between. The V gene's germline CDR1 is SGHDN and CDR2 FVKESK. Repertoires were generated with immunoSEQ multiplex PCR, while TCRdb's copy carries only in-frame clones and drops some. The sample yields more than 85,000 clones, around 93% seen once. Turning to this clone: Its antigen remains unidentified.

This clonotype originated in an adult in good health. The sample consisted of peripheral blood, taken on day 0 of AZD1222 vaccination. This sequence joins TRBV14 and TRBJ1-6; D is undetermined. The CDR3 DNA reads as TGTGCCAGCAGCCAAGTTTACGGGAATTCACCCCTCCACTTT. Protein sequence: CASSQVYGNSPLHF.